This TCR beta chain was sequenced in a study of blood T cell repertoires in COVID-19. Measured with immunoSEQ multiplex PCR; TCRdb has only the in-frame clones, and not every one. Of approximately 300,000 clones listed, about 82% were seen once; the top ten hold around 1.7%. Germline V gene lookup returns CDR1 SGHTA and CDR2 FQGTGA. The CDR3 covers 18 residues. V lost 5 bases and J lost 0, with 20 bases in between. J is TRBJ2-1 and V is TRBV7-3; a weak D match, TRBD2 (6 bases). The receptor was isolated from a woman aged 45-65 years with acute or convalescent COVID-19. The sequenced sample consisted of peripheral blood. CDR3 nucleotide sequence: TGTGCCAGCAGCCAACAACCGCTCGGGACTGGCTCCTACAATGAGCAGTTCTTC. This codes for CASSQQPLGTGSYNEQFF.